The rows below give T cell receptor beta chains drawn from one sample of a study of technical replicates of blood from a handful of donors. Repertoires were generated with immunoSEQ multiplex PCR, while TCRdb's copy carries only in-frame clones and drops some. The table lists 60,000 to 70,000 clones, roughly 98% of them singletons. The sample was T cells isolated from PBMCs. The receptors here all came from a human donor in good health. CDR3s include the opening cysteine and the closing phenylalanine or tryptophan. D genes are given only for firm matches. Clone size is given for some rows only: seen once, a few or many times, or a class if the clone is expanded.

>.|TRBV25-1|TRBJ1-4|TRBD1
CASRRTGNEKLFF
TGTGCCAGCAGGCGGACAGGGAATGAAAAACTGTTTTTT
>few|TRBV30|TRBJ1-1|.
CAWSFTGYAEAFF
TGTGCCTGGAGTTTCACAGGGTATGCTGAAGCTTTCTTT
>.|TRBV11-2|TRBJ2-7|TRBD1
CASSAYRGYSYEQYF
TGTGCCAGCAGCGCCTACAGGGGTTACTCCTACGAGCAGTACTTC
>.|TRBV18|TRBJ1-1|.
CASSRRENTEAFF
TGTGCCAGCTCACGACGGGAGAACACTGAAGCTTTCTTT
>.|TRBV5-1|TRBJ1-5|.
CASSLDGLNQPQHF
TGCGCCAGCAGCTTGGATGGCCTCAATCAGCCCCAGCATTTT
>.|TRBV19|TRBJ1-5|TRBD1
CAIGQAGNQPQHF
TGTGCCATCGGACAGGCGGGCAATCAGCCCCAGCATTTT
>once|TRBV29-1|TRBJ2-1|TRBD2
CSLLGTRTYNEQFF
TGCAGCCTCCTCGGGACTAGAACCTACAATGAGCAGTTCTTC
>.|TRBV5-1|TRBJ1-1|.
CASSFDSRGTEAFF
TGCGCCAGCAGCTTCGATTCAAGGGGAACTGAAGCTTTCTTT
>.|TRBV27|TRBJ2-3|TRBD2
CASPGLPRLGYPPGDTQYF
TGTGCCAGCCCGGGACTACCTCGATTGGGTTACCCCCCGGGGGATACGCAGTATTTT
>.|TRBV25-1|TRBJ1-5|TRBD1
CASSDRGQDQPQHF
TGTGCCAGCAGTGATAGGGGACAGGATCAGCCCCAGCATTTT
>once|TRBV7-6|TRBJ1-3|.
CASSPDSSGNTIYF
TGTGCCAGCAGCCCAGACAGCTCTGGAAACACCATATATTTT
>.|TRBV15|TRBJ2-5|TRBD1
CATSTWGFRQGEETQYF
TGTGCCACCAGCACATGGGGATTTAGACAGGGGGAAGAGACCCAGTACTTC
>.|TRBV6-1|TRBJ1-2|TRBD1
CASSERDRYGYTF
TGTGCCAGCAGTGAACGGGACAGATATGGCTACACCTTC
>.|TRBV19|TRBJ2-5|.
CASSIVGEPQETQYF
TGTGCCAGTAGTATAGTAGGGGAACCTCAAGAGACCCAGTACTTC
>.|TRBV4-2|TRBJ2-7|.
CASSQVEASTYEQYF
TGTGCCAGCAGCCAAGTAGAGGCTAGCACCTACGAGCAGTACTTC
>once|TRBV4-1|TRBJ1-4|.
CASSQVRGTNEKLFF
TGCGCCAGCAGCCAAGTACGGGGGACTAATGAAAAACTGTTTTTT
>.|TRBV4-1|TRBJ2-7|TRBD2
CASSQVPTGTSGGAGYF
TGCGCCAGCAGCCAAGTGCCCACCGGGACTAGCGGGGGGGCCGGTTACTTC
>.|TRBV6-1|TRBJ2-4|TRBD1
CASSDPGGAKNIQYF
TGTGCCAGCAGTGATCCAGGGGGAGCCAAAAACATTCAGTACTTC
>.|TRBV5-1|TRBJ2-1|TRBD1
CASSNRQGARTNEQFF
TGCGCCAGCAGCAACCGACAGGGGGCGCGGACTAATGAGCAGTTCTTC
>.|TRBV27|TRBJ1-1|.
CASGWESEAFF
TGTGCCAGCGGGTGGGAGTCTGAAGCTTTCTTT
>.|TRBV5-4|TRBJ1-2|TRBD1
CASSLGSGGSSYTF
TGTGCCAGCAGCTTGGGGTCAGGGGGTAGTAGCTACACCTTC
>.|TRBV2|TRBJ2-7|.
CASSGSGDEQYF
TGTGCCAGCAGTGGGTCGGGGGACGAGCAGTACTTC
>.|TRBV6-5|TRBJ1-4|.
CASRGGGASTEKLFF
TGTGCCAGCAGGGGTGGTGGGGCCTCTACGGAAAAACTGTTTTTT
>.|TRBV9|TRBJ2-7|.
CASSLGDNTYEQYF
TGTGCCAGCAGCCTAGGGGACAATACCTACGAGCAGTACTTC
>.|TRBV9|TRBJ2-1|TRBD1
CASSPLRWGQGFNEQFF
TGTGCCAGCAGCCCCCTCCGGTGGGGACAGGGGTTTAACGAGCAGTTCTTC
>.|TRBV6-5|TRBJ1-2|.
CASRPWVTGNGYTF
TGTGCCAGCAGACCTTGGGTTACCGGGAATGGCTACACCTTC
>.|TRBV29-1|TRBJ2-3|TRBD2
CSCGLAGPASTDTQYF
TGCAGCTGTGGACTAGCGGGACCGGCTAGCACAGATACGCAGTATTTT
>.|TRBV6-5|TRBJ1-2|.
CASSYSRGFTNYGYTF
TGTGCCAGCAGTTACTCCAGGGGATTCACTAACTATGGCTACACCTTC
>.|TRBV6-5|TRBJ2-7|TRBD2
CASSGGGGAYEQYF
TGTGCCAGCAGTGGCGGCGGGGGGGCCTACGAGCAGTACTTC
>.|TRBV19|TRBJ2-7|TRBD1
CASSTRTGGYEQYF
TGTGCCAGTAGTACCAGGACAGGGGGCTACGAGCAGTACTTC
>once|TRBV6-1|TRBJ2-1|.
CASRRTDYNEQFF
TGTGCCAGCAGGCGGACAGATTACAATGAGCAGTTCTTC
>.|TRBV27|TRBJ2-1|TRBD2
CASMGGLGLAQINEQFF
TGTGCCAGCATGGGGGGCTTAGGACTAGCTCAAATCAATGAGCAGTTCTTC
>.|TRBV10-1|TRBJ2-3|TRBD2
CASSEGTRGTDTQYF
TGCGCCAGCAGTGAGGGGACTAGAGGCACAGATACGCAGTATTTT
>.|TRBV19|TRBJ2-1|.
CASSIASITAYNEQFF
TGTGCCAGTAGTATAGCAAGTATAACGGCCTACAATGAGCAGTTCTTC
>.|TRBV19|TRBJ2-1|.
CASSSRELNNEQFF
TGTGCCAGTAGTTCCCGGGAGCTCAACAATGAGCAGTTCTTC
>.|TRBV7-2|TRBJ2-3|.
CASSLDLDTQYF
TGTGCCAGCAGCTTAGATCTGGATACGCAGTATTTT
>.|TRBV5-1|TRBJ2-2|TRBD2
CASSLEPSGSVGTGELFF
TGCGCCAGCAGCTTGGAGCCTAGCGGGAGCGTCGGCACCGGGGAGCTGTTTTTT
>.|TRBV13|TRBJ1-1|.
CASSAMRGIPEAFF
TGTGCCAGCAGCGCAATGAGGGGGATCCCTGAAGCTTTCTTT
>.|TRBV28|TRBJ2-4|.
CASSFRAGNIQYF
TGTGCCAGCAGTTTTAGGGCGGGGAACATTCAGTACTTC
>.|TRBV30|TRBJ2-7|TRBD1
CAWRGQGSASYEQYF
TGTGCCTGGAGGGGACAGGGTTCCGCATCCTACGAGCAGTACTTC
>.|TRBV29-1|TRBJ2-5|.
CSVSRGGFQETQYF
TGCAGCGTCTCGAGGGGGGGGTTCCAAGAGACCCAGTACTTC
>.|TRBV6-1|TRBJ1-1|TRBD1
CASTLGQGSTEAFF
TGTGCCAGCACCTTGGGACAGGGGAGCACTGAAGCTTTCTTT
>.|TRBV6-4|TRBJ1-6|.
CASSTGTNSPLHF
TGTGCCAGCAGTACAGGGACTAATTCACCCCTCCACTTT
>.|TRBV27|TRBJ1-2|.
CASSLYGPLGTSRGYTF
TGTGCCAGCAGTTTATATGGACCCCTTGGGACTTCGCGCGGCTACACCTTC
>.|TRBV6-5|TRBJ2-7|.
CASRPSGWTYEQYF
TGTGCCAGCAGACCAAGCGGGTGGACCTACGAGCAGTACTTC
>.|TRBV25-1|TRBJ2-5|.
CASSVQIQETQYF
TGTGCCAGCAGTGTACAGATACAAGAGACCCAGTACTTC
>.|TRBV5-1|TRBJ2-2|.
CASSLGQEVTGELFF
TGCGCCAGCAGCTTGGGGCAGGAGGTCACCGGGGAGCTGTTTTTT